This T cell receptor (beta chain) derives from a study of blood T cell repertoires in COVID-19. About the research overall: Whether acute or convalescent, the COVID-19 samples came from the United States, Italy and Spain.

As originally analysed: Estimated nucleated cell counts came from reference gene primer amplification. Assay: immunoSEQ multiplex PCR; the TCRdb copy retains only in-frame clones and omits some. From that table come the V and J calls and clone size; the DNA was used to work out D and trimming. The top ten clones hold 4.5% to 5% of a sample with approximately 35,000 clones, 80% to 90% of them seen once. The TCR comes from a woman in her 70s with active COVID-19. The specimen was peripheral blood.

In DNA form, the CDR3 reads TGTGCCAGCAGCCCTCCGGCGGGGCTGCACGAGCAGTACTTC. The encoded protein is CASSPPAGLHEQYF. The chain has TRBV11-2 and TRBJ2-7, with D tentatively TRBD2 (6 bases). From germline, CDR1 is SGHAT and CDR2 FQNNGV. There are 14 residues in the CDR3. Trimming removed 5 bases at V and 5 bases at J, with 16 bases between.